This T cell receptor beta chain was captured in a study of tumor and adjacent non-tumor tissue in lung cancer. Turning to the study itself: Each sample yielded around 4 million productive TCRbeta reads on average.

About this clonotype itself: The antigen is not known. Since no conserved phenylalanine or tryptophan closes the CDR3, a read error is the likely cause.

Three rounds of nested PCR, following a modified ARM-PCR protocol, produced the TCRbeta library. TCRdb ran MiXCR on the multiplex PCR reads and lists one entry per CDR3 protein. The table shows about 78,000 distinct CDR3 sequences, with roughly 80% occurring only once. The template was RNA from unsorted bulk tissue. Study-level points and caveats: Significantly higher TCR diversity was found in tumor than normal lung. Tumor repertoires had a smaller top 100 clone share than normal lung.

Germline V lookup: CDR1 MNHNS, CDR2 SASEGT. After removal of 9 bases from V and 5 bases from J, the junction contained 15 bases not matched to a gene. The CDR3 sequence is 15 residues long. The sample comprised lung tumor tissue. This chain uses TRBV6-1 with TRBJ2-7; 8 bases line up with TRBD1. The sequence derives from a woman in her forties or fifties with non-small cell lung cancer. CDR3 sequence: CASSARGLIIHEQYL. Written as DNA, the CDR3 is TGTGCCAGTAGCGCCAGGGGGCTAATTATACACGAGCAGTACCTC.